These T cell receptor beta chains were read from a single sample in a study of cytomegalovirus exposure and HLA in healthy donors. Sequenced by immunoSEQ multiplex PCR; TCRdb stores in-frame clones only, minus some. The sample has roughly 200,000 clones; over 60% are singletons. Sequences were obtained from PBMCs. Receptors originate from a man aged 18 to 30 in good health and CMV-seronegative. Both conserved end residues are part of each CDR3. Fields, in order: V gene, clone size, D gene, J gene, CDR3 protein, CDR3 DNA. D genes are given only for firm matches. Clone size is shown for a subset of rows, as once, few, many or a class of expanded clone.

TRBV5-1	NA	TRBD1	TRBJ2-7	CASSSDRGTIYEQYF	TGCGCCAGCAGCTCAGACAGGGGAACGATCTACGAGCAGTACTTC
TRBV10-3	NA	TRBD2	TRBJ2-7	CASGAGAYEQYF	TGTGCCTCAGGAGCGGGGGCTTACGAGCAGTACTTC
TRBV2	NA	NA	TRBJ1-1	CASSETWQTEAFF	TGTGCCAGCAGTGAAACCTGGCAGACTGAAGCTTTCTTT
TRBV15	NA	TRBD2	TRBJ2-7	CATRSGSGTMYEQYF	TGTGCCACCCGGAGCGGGAGTGGGACGATGTACGAGCAGTACTTC
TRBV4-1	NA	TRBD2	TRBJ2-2	CASSQGLAGIGELFF	TGCGCCAGCAGCCAGGGACTAGCGGGAATCGGGGAGCTGTTTTTT
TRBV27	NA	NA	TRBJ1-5	CASSLLGVNQPQHF	TGTGCCAGCAGTTTACTAGGGGTAAACCAGCCCCAGCATTTT
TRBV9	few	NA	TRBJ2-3	CASSPLASDTQYF	TGTGCCAGCAGCCCCTTAGCATCCGATACGCAGTATTTT
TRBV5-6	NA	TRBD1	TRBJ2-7	CASSRTGGWEQYF	TGTGCCAGCAGCCGGACAGGGGGTTGGGAGCAGTACTTT
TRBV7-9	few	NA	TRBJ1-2	CASSHRWGQGYTF	TGTGCCAGCAGCCATAGGTGGGGGCAGGGCTACACCTTC
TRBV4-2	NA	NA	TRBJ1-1	CASSQDREAAMNTEAFF	TGTGCCAGCAGCCAAGATAGGGAGGCAGCCATGAACACTGAAGCTTTCTTT
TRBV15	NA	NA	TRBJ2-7	CATSRDRGGGGEQYF	TGTGCCACCAGCAGAGATCGTGGGGGAGGGGGCGAGCAGTACTTC
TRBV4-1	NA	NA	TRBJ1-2	CASSQESLYGYTF	TGCGCCAGCAGCCAAGAGTCTCTCTATGGCTACACCTTC
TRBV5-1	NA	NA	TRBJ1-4	CASSLAAGLEEKLFF	TGCGCCAGCAGCTTGGCCGCCGGGTTGGAGGAAAAACTGTTTTTT
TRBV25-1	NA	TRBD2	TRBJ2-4	CASSEYRGGEAKNIQYF	TGTGCCAGCAGTGAATATCGGGGGGGAGAGGCCAAAAACATTCAGTACTTC
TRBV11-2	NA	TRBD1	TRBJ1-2	CASTETGLSYGYTF	TGTGCCAGCACCGAGACAGGGTTGAGCTATGGCTACACCTTC
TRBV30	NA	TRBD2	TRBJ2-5	CAWSRTSGPTETQYF	TGTGCCTGGAGCCGGACTAGCGGGCCTACAGAGACCCAGTACTTC
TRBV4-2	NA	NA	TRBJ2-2	CASSPQGGPDTGELFF	TGTGCCAGCAGCCCCCAGGGCGGCCCTGACACCGGGGAGCTGTTTTTT
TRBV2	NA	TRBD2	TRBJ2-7	CASRGVAGGSYEQYF	TGTGCCAGCAGGGGAGTAGCGGGAGGCTCCTACGAGCAGTACTTC
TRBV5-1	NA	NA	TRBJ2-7	CASSLETVNEQYF	TGCGCCAGCAGCTTGGAGACAGTCAACGAGCAGTACTTC
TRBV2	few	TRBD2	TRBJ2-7	CASSYGTRYEQYF	TGTGCCAGCAGTTATGGGACTAGATACGAGCAGTACTTC
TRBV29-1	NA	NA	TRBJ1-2	CSVEAGDYGYTF	TGCAGCGTTGAAGCGGGGGACTATGGCTACACCTTC
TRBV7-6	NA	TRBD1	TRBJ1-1	CASSSPGQGAATEAFF	TGTGCCAGCAGCTCCCCCGGACAGGGGGCGGCGACTGAAGCTTTCTTT
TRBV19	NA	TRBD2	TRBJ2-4	CASSIGPSGRFLPSQYF	TGTGCCAGTAGTATAGGTCCTAGCGGGAGGTTTCTACCAAGTCAGTACTTC
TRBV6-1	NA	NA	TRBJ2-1	CATIRGSNEQFF	TGTGCCACTATTAGAGGGAGCAATGAGCAGTTCTTC
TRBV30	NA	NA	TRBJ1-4	CAWSIRGLEKLFF	TGTGCCTGGAGTATCAGGGGCTTGGAAAAACTGTTTTTT
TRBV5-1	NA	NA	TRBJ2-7	CASSPDRFYEQYF	TGCGCCAGCAGCCCGGACAGATTCTACGAGCAGTACTTC
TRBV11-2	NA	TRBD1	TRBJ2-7	CASRLVGQVPYEQYF	TGTGCCAGCAGACTAGTCGGACAGGTTCCCTACGAGCAGTACTTC
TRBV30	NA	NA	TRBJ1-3	CAWDKVAGNTIYF	TGTGCCTGGGACAAAGTAGCTGGAAACACCATATATTTT
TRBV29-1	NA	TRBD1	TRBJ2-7	CSVVGDSQYEQYF	TGCAGCGTTGTTGGGGACAGTCAATACGAGCAGTACTTC
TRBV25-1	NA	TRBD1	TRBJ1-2	CASSAGTEYGYTF	TGTGCCAGCAGTGCCGGGACAGAATATGGCTACACCTTC
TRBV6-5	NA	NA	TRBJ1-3	CASRPRGGPGNTIYF	TGTGCCAGCAGACCTCGGGGGGGCCCTGGAAACACCATATATTTT
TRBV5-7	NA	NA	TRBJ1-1	CASSPPGGGAFF	TGTGCCAGCAGCCCCCCCGGGGGAGGAGCTTTCTTT
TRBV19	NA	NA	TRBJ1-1	CASSIWERTEAFF	TGTGCCAGTAGTATTTGGGAGCGCACTGAAGCTTTCTTT
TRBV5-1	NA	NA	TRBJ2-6	CASSQTYSANVLTF	TGCGCCAGCAGCCAAACCTATTCGGCCAACGTCCTGACTTTC
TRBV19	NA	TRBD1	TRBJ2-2	CASSPTPGTGLGSYTGELFF	TGTGCCAGTAGTCCCACTCCCGGGACAGGCTTGGGGTCCTACACCGGGGAGCTGTTTTTT
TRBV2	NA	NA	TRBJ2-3	CASSEAKGSGTDTQYF	TGTGCCAGCAGTGAGGCCAAAGGGAGTGGCACAGATACGCAGTATTTT
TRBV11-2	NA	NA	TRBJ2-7	CASSSIRRGYEQYF	TGTGCCAGCAGCTCGATACGCAGGGGCTACGAGCAGTACTTC
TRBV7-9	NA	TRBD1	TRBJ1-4	CASSSPPTGQGEKLFF	TGTGCCAGCAGCTCACCGCCGACAGGGCAAGGAGAAAAACTGTTTTTT
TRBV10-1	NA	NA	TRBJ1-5	CASSEGGYNQPQHF	TGCGCCAGCAGTGAAGGGGGATACAATCAGCCCCAGCATTTT
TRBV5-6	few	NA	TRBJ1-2	CASSGERSTGSGYTF	TGTGCCAGCAGCGGAGAACGCTCGACCGGGAGCGGCTACACCTTC
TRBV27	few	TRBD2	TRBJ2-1	CASSSPRLADNEQFF	TGTGCCAGCAGTTCTCCTAGACTAGCGGACAATGAGCAGTTCTTC
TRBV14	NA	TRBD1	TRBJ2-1	CASSHLGTGGNEQFF	TGTGCCAGCAGCCACCTCGGGACAGGGGGCAATGAGCAGTTCTTC
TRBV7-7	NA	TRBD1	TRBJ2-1	CASSLGPRTGILEEQFF	TGTGCTAGCAGCTTAGGCCCCCGGACAGGGATTTTGGAGGAGCAGTTCTTC
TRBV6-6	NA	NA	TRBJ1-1	CASRIRGNTEAFF	TGTGCCAGCAGAATAAGAGGGAACACTGAAGCTTTCTTT
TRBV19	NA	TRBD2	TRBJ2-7	CASSGTSPSYEQYF	TGTGCCAGTAGTGGGACTAGCCCGTCCTACGAGCAGTACTTC
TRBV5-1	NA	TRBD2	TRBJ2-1	CASSQSGSALNEQFF	TGCGCCAGCAGCCAGAGCGGGAGTGCTTTAAATGAGCAGTTCTTC
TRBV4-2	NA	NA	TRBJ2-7	CASSQLGLSHEQYF	TGTGCCAGCAGCCAACTAGGTTTGTCCCACGAGCAGTACTTC
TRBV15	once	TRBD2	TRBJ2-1	CATRAGGLNNEQFF	TGTGCCACCAGGGCGGGAGGGCTAAACAATGAGCAGTTCTTC
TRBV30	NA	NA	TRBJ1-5	CAWSPRDRRNQPQHF	TGTGCCTGGAGTCCGAGGGATCGGCGCAATCAGCCCCAGCATTTT
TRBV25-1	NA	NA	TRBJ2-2	CASSEYNAGTNTGELFF	TGTGCCAGCAGTGAATATAACGCGGGGACGAACACCGGGGAGCTGTTTTTT
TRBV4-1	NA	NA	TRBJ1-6	CASSQDGPGDNSPLHF	TGCGCCAGCAGCCAAGATGGGCCGGGGGATAATTCACCCCTCCACTTT
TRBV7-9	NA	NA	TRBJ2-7	CASTETGEQYF	TGTGCCAGCACCGAGACGGGAGAGCAGTACTTC
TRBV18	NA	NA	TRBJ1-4	CASSPGTQTNEKLFF	TGTGCCAGCTCACCAGGGACACAAACTAATGAAAAACTGTTTTTT
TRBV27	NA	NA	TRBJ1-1	CASRPRDRPEAFF	TGTGCCAGCAGACCCCGGGATCGACCTGAAGCTTTCTTT
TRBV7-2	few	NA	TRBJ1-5	CASSSDMYSNQPQHF	TGTGCCAGCAGCTCAGACATGTATAGCAATCAGCCCCAGCATTTT
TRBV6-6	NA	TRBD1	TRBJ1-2	CASSAGTGTYGYTF	TGTGCCAGCAGTGCCGGGACAGGAACCTATGGCTACACCTTC
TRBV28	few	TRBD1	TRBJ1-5	CASEGAGSNQPQHF	TGTGCCAGCGAGGGGGCAGGTAGCAATCAGCCCCAGCATTTT
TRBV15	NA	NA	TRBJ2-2	CATSRHQGTDTGELFF	TGTGCCACCAGCCGACATCAGGGTACGGACACCGGGGAGCTGTTTTTT
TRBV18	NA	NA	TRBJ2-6	CASSRDSGANVLTF	TGTGCCAGCTCACGGGACTCCGGGGCCAACGTCCTGACTTTC
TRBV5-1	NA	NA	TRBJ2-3	CASSFQGEDTQYF	TGCGCCAGCAGCTTCCAGGGCGAAGATACGCAGTATTTT